This TCR beta chain was identified during a study of shared clonotypes between healthy human individuals. On the study more broadly: Aged between 18 and 49, the donors were a couple of women and a few men. Study-level findings and limits: Non-shared clonotypes had lower generation probabilities than clonotypes shared by all four sorted-subset donors. It was anticipated that sequencing depth would influence how many clonotypes donors shared. Large sequencing depth failed to make sorted-subset sequencing complete, rarefaction showed.

It was CD45RO-negative cells, positively selected for CCR7, that made up naive CD8 cells, with terminally differentiated effector memory CD45RA+ cells excluded. Germline V lookup: CDR1 LNHDA, CDR2 SQIVND (reference sequence). The junction had 9 bases not matched to a gene; V was cut back by 0 bases and J by 6 bases. This CDR3 is 17 amino acids long. Data came from immunoSEQ multiplex PCR; TCRdb stores just in-frame clones and leaves some out. The sample lists around 560,000 clones; approximately 95% were seen once. As concerns this clone: The antigen remains undetermined.

The V call is TRBV19, the J call TRBJ2-1; 9 nucleotides match TRBD2. The clonotype comes from a woman aged 25 to 45 in good health. The sample consisted of naive CD8+ T cells sorted from blood. The CDR3 here is CASSIDQASGILNEQFF. CDR3 in DNA: TGTGCCAGTAGTATAGATCAGGCTAGCGGGATTCTCAATGAGCAGTTCTTC.